The sequence of this TCR beta chain was determined in a study of OX40 agonist ivuxolimab in advanced cancers. Repertoires were generated with immunoSEQ multiplex PCR, while TCRdb's copy carries only in-frame clones and drops some. The table has about 13,000 clones, around 86% seen once; the top ten hold 40% to 50%. This material consisted of CD4+ or CD8+ T cells sorted from blood, taken in a trial of the OX40 agonist ivuxolimab. This TCR derives from an adult with an advanced solid tumor such as melanoma, head and neck, liver or kidney cancer.

The CDR3 loop reads CASSPDNRPNYEQYF. CDR3 nucleotides: TGTGCCAGCTCACCGGATAATCGCCCCAACTACGAGCAGTACTTC. The genes are TRBV18 and TRBJ2-7; D not certain. The CDR3 runs to 15 residues. Germline lookup yields CDR1 KGHSH and CDR2 LQKENI. Trimming removed 3 bases at V and 3 bases at J, with 15 bases between.